This TCR beta chain was profiled in a study of T cells expressing NK-cell markers. Study-level points and caveats: What remained unclear was the HCMV specificity of expanded NKG2C+ T cell clones. A range of roughly 1.0-8% of CD8+ T cells consisted of dominant NKG2C+ clonotypes in about six donors.

UMIs accompanied the 5'RACE template switching by which TCR beta cDNA was made. TCRdb re-called the 5' RACE reads, yielding one record per CDR3 amino acid sequence without DNA. In all, the sample yields some 280,000 distinct CDR3 sequences. CDR3 size: 15 residues. The V gene's germline CDR1 is LGHNA and CDR2 YSLEER. Notes on this clonotype: As yet, its antigen is unknown.

The sample taken for sequencing was blood T cells: a sorted CD56 or NKG2C T cell subset, CD4+ or CD8+ T cells, or bulk PBMC T cells (not recorded which). This rearrangement joins TRBV4-3 to TRBJ2-5; TCRdb's assignment of TRBD2 cannot be checked, as there is no DNA. The sequence was obtained from a man younger than 35 in good health. The CDR3 here is CASSVASGSSETQYF.